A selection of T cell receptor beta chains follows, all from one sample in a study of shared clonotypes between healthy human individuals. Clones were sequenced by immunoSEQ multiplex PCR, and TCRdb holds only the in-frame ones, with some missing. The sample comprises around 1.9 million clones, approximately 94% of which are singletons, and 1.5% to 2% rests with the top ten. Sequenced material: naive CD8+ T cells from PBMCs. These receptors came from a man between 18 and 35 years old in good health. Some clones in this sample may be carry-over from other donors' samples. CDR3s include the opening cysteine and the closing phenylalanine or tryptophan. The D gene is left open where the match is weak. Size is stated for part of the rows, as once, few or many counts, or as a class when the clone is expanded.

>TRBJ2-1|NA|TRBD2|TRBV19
TGTGCCAGTAGTCCTAGCGGGAGCTCCTACAATGAGCAGTTCTTC
CASSPSGSSYNEQFF
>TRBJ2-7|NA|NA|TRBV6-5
TGTGCCAGCAGTTACTCTCCCACGCACTACGAGCAGTACTTC
CASSYSPTHYEQYF
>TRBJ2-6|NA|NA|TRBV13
TGTGCCAGCAGCCAACAGCTCTCTGGGGCCAACGTCCTGACTTTC
CASSQQLSGANVLTF
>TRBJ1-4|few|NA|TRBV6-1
TGTGCCAGCAGGGATTTGCGGGCCGATGAAAAACTGTTTTTT
CASRDLRADEKLFF
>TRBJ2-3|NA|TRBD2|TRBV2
TGTGCCAGCAGCCACGATGGCGGGAGGGACTGGCGAGCGCAGTATTTT
CASSHDGGRDWRAQYF
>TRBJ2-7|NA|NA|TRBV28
TGTGCCAGCAGTTTGACAGCTTCAACCTACGAGCAGTACTTC
CASSLTASTYEQYF
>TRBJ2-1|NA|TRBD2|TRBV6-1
TGTGCCAGCAGTGAACCAGCGGGGGGGTTTGATGAGCAGTTCTTC
CASSEPAGGFDEQFF
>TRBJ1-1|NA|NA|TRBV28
TGTGCCAGCATTAGAGGCGGCACTGAAGCTTTCTTT
CASIRGGTEAFF
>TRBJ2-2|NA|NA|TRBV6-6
TGTGCCAGCAGTTATTGGGACACCACCGGGGAGCTGTTTTTT
CASSYWDTTGELFF
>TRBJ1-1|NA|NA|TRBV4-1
TGCGCCAGCAGCCAGTCCTCGGGCGGACCTTCTGAAGCTTTCTTT
CASSQSSGGPSEAFF
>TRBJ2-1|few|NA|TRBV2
TGTGCCAGCAGCGGAAGTCGGGGGACCAATGAGCAGTTCTTC
CASSGSRGTNEQFF
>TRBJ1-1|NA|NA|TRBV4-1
TGCGCCAGCAGCCACCGAAGCGGGCGGTTGAACACTGAAGCTTTCTTT
CASSHRSGRLNTEAFF
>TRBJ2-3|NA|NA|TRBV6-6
TGTGCCACATTCGGCAGGGCGAGCACAGATACGCAGTATTTT
CATFGRASTDTQYF
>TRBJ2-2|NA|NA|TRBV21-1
TGTGCCAGCATCATACCGGGACAGGGTATCACCGGGGAGCTGTTTTTT
CASIIPGQGITGELFF
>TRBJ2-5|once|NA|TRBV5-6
TGTGCCAGCAGCTTGGACAGGTCTTCGGGAGAGACCCAGTACTTC
CASSLDRSSGETQYF
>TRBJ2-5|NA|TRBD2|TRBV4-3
TGCGCCAGCAGCCATACTAGCGGCGGGACCCAGTACTTC
CASSHTSGGTQYF
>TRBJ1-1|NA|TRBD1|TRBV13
TGTGCCAGCAGCTCCAGGCAGGGGGTTTCCACTGAAGCTTTCTTT
CASSSRQGVSTEAFF
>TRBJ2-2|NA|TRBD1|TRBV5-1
TGCGCCAGCAGCTTCGAGACAGGGGACACCGGGGAGCTGTTTTTT
CASSFETGDTGELFF
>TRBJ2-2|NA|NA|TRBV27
TGTGCCAGCTGTTCTAACACCGGGGAGCTGTTTTTT
CASCSNTGELFF
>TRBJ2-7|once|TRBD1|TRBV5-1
TGCGCCAGCAGCGACAGACAGGGGACGACCTACGAGCAGTACTTC
CASSDRQGTTYEQYF
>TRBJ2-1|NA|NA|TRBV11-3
TGTGCCAGCAGCTTACGTGCTGGGAACAATGAGCAGTTCTTC
CASSLRAGNNEQFF
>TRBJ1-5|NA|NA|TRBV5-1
TGCGCCAGCAGCTTGTTAGGGAATAGCAATCAGCCCCAGCATTTT
CASSLLGNSNQPQHF
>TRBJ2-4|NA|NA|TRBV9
TGTGCCAGCAGCGTAAACCCCTCCGAGACCGAGATCATAGCCAAAAACATTCAGTACTTC
CASSVNPSETEIIAKNIQYF
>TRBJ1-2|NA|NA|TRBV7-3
TGTGCCAGCAGCTTAGACGCGGTGATGAATGGCTACACCTTC
CASSLDAVMNGYTF
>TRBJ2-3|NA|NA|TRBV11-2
TGTGCCAGCAGCCCTCGGGACCGGCACCCCCCGGATACGCAGTATTTT
CASSPRDRHPPDTQYF
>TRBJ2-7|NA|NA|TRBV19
TGTGCCAGTAGTTCCCCCCCCGGGGCGAACGAGCAGTACTTC
CASSSPPGANEQYF
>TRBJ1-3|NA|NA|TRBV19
TGTGCCAGTAGTATCGACACCCGCCGAAACACCATATATTTT
CASSIDTRRNTIYF